The source of this T cell receptor beta chain is a study of blood T cells in healthy people across ages. Primers used in a second PCR of about 6 to 11 cycles were a sample-barcoded 5' primer and a J-beta primer mix. In TCRdb, the 5' RACE reads were re-called with MiXCR into one record per CDR3 protein. The table has 600,000 to 1,000,000 distinct CDR3 sequences, about three fifths seen once; the top ten hold over 20%. Study results and caveats: Those diversity estimates obtained from one million T cells were thought to be underestimates.

There are 16 residues in the CDR3. V shed 0 bases, J shed 0 bases, and the junction held 5 bases outside the gene matches. Germline values: CDR1 DFQATT, CDR2 SNEGSKA (reference sequence). A remark on this clonotype: The antigen is undetermined.

The sequencing input was blood. The source is a man aged 30 to 45 in good health. The chain combines TRBV20-1 with TRBJ2-4, with 7 bases lining up with TRBD2. This chain's CDR3 is CSARDGVAGAKNIQYF. Written as DNA, the CDR3 is TGCAGTGCTAGAGATGGCGTAGCGGGAGCCAAAAACATTCAGTACTTC.